Following are 32 T cell receptor beta chains from one sample sequenced in a study of early T cells in non-severe SARS-CoV-2 infection. TCRdb called the 5' RACE reads again in MiXCR, with one record for every CDR3 protein. The profile shows around 82,000 distinct CDR3 sequences, about 15% of them singletons. The sample comprised whole blood. The receptors were sampled from an adult who was a healthcare worker with PCR-confirmed SARS-CoV-2 infection or an uninfected control (not recorded which).

The chain combines TRBV29-1 with TRBJ2-3; D gene uncertain. The CDR3 runs to 12 residues. CDR1 and CDR2 from the germline V gene are SQVTM and ANQGSEA. V lost 4 bases to trimming and J lost 1 base, with 6 bases between them. The CDR3 sequence is CSVVIGTDTQYF. CDR3 in DNA: TGCAGCGTTGTTATAGGCACAGATACGCAGTATTTT.

The genes are TRBV11-2 and TRBJ2-5; a possible D gene is TRBD1 (5 bases). V lost 0 bases and J 7 bases, leaving 15 bases between the germline ends. The CDR3 totals 15 residues. Germline V gene lookup returns CDR1 SGHAT and CDR2 FQNNGV. The CDR3, as DNA: TGTGCCAGCAGCTTAGAGGGGCATATGACATGGACCCAGTACTTC. Its protein product is CASSLEGHMTWTQYF.

J is TRBJ2-5 and V is TRBV29-1; TRBD1 matches at 11 bases. Germline V gives CDR1 SQVTM, CDR2 ANQGSEA. The CDR3 totals 13 residues. Unmatched junction bases numbered 2, after V lost 4 bases and J lost 4 bases. CDR3 amino acids: CSVGTGGRETQYF. For the CDR3, the DNA is TGCAGCGTTGGGACAGGGGGCAGAGAGACCCAGTACTTC.

The table lists this clonotype with many counts. V is TRBV18 and J is TRBJ2-3; D is possibly TRBD2 (5 bases). CDR3 length equals 13 residues. Germline values: CDR1 KGHSH, CDR2 LQKENI. V was pared by 3 bases and J by 5 bases, with 9 bases between. The CDR3, as DNA: TGTGCCAGCTCACCTAGTGGAGGAGATACGCAGTATTTT. Its translation: CASSPSGGDTQYF.

The chain carries TRBV11-2 and TRBJ2-1, with TRBD2 matching 13 bases. Germline values: CDR1 SGHAT, CDR2 FQNNGV. V shed 3 bases, J shed 9 bases, and the junction held 8 bases outside the gene matches. CDR3 length equals 16 residues. CDR3 DNA sequence: TGTGCCAGCAGCTTGACACTAGCGGGGGGGCTAGTTGAGCAGTTCTTC. Translated: CASSLTLAGGLVEQFF. Variable domain in full (rest from reference TRBV11-2 and TRBJ2-1): EAGVAQSPRYKIIEKRQSVAFWCNPISGHATLYWYQQILGQGPKLLIQFQNNGVVDDSQLPKDRFSAERLKGVDSTLKIQPAKLEDSAVYLCASSLTLAGGLVEQFFGPGTRLTVL.

This clonotype was counted a few times. The rearrangement joins TRBV27 to TRBJ1-4; D not resolved. CDR3 length: 15 residues. The V gene lost 1 base and the J gene lost 3 bases, with 9 bases spanning the gap. Germline V gives CDR1 MNHEY, CDR2 SMNVEV (reference sequence). In DNA, the CDR3 is TGTGCCAGCAGTTTATTCGGCGGTGCTAATGAAAAACTGTTTTTT. It encodes CASSLFGGANEKLFF.

This clonotype was counted ten times or more. The gene calls are TRBV20-1 and TRBJ1-4, with 12 bases fitting TRBD1. With V trimmed by 2 bases and J by 2 bases, 6 bases remained unmatched. Per germline, CDR1 DFQATT and CDR2 SNEGSKA (reference sequence). This CDR3 region has 17 residues. CDR3 loop: CSARRDRGRGTNEKLFF. CDR3 in DNA: TGCAGTGCTAGAAGGGACAGGGGGCGTGGGACTAATGAAAAACTGTTTTTT.

This clonotype turned up a few times. The chain recombines TRBV6-6 with TRBJ1-6, with TRBD1 identical over 12 bases. The CDR3 totals 16 residues. Germline trimming cut 2 bases from V and 6 bases from J; bases unmatched to any gene: 2. CDR1 is MNHNY and CDR2 is SVGAGI in the germline V gene (reference sequence). The CDR3 reads CASSYRDRGPNSPLHF. In DNA form, the CDR3 reads TGTGCCAGCAGTTACCGGGACAGGGGGCCTAATTCACCCCTCCACTTT.

V and J are TRBV12-3 or TRBV12-4 and TRBJ1-6; maybe TRBD1 (5 bases). The CDR3 runs to 14 residues. V was pared by 0 bases and J by 9 bases, with 9 bases between. The CDR3 spells CASSLAGAGSPLHF. The CDR3 nucleotides read TGTGCCAGCAGTTTAGCAGGGGCAGGTTCACCCCTCCACTTT.

The genes are TRBV10-3 and TRBJ2-5, with TRBD2 matching 7 bases. From germline, CDR1 is ENHRY and CDR2 SYGVKD. Trimming took 9 bases from V and 2 from J; bases not matched to a gene: 12. CDR3 length: 15 amino acids. In DNA form, the CDR3 reads TGTGCCATGGGGGGGTTTAAGGCCAGTCAAGAGACCCAGTACTTC. Protein sequence: CAMGGFKASQETQYF.

The V gene is TRBV7-9, the J gene TRBJ2-3; D may match TRBD1 or TRBD2 (5 bases each). The germline V gene has CDR1 SEHNR and CDR2 FQNEAQ (reference sequence). The germline V and J ends were trimmed by 0 bases and 4 bases, with 8 bases remaining between them. This CDR3 contains 14 residues. CDR3 sequence reads: CASSLAQGPDTQYF. CDR3 bases: TGTGCCAGCAGCTTAGCCCAGGGACCAGATACGCAGTATTTT.

This clonotype was recorded many times. The chain carries TRBV13 and TRBJ1-4, with 7 bases identical to TRBD1. The V segment lost 3 bases and the J segment 7 bases; nucleotides outside the gene matches: 5. The V gene's germline CDR1 is PRHDT and CDR2 FYEKMQ (reference sequence). The CDR3 has 14 amino acids. The CDR3 coding sequence is TGTGCCAGCAGCTTCCGCAGGGACAGTGAAAAACTGTTTTTT. Residues: CASSFRRDSEKLFF.

The chain carries TRBV27 and TRBJ2-1; TRBD1 matches at 8 bases. The CDR3 loop spans 15 amino acids. Germline V lookup: CDR1 MNHEY, CDR2 SMNVEV (reference sequence). Trimming cost V 4 bases and J 4 bases; bases outside gene matches: 6. CDR3 sequence reads: CASSSRTGSYNEQFF. For the CDR3, the DNA is TGTGCCAGCAGTTCTAGGACAGGGAGTTACAATGAGCAGTTCTTC.

Of note for this clonotype: Germline is not matched at one junction end, which may reflect a read error. J is TRBJ2-2 and V is TRBV27; maybe TRBD1 (6 bases). The CDR3 runs to 14 residues. Germline V CDR1 and CDR2: MNHEY, SMNVEV (reference sequence). The CDR3 loop reads CTSSLNTGTGELFF. The CDR3 bases are TGTACCAGCAGTTTAAATACAGGGACCGGGGAGCTGTTTTTT.

The J gene is TRBJ1-5, the V gene TRBV6-2 or TRBV6-3; the match to TRBD1 covers 7 bases. The V and J ends lost 8 bases and 0 bases, in that order; junction bases with no gene match: 19. The CDR3 totals 19 residues. Germline-derived CDR1 and CDR2 are MNHEY and SVGEGT. As DNA, the CDR3 is TGTGCCAGCTCGAGAAGATCAGGGGGTTCTCTATCTAGCAATCAGCCCCAGCATTTT. Translation: CASSRRSGGSLSSNQPQHF.

This clonotype was seen only once. The germline gene is not matched at one end of the junction; a read error may be the cause. The rearrangement links TRBV10-3 to TRBJ1-2, with no clear D. The CDR3 covers 11 residues. The germline V gene encodes CDR1 ENHRY and CDR2 SYGVKD. CDR3 amino acids: CAISESWTAAF. Written as DNA, the CDR3 is TGTGCCATCAGTGAGTCTTGGACGGCCGCCTTC.

A few counts support this clonotype. The V call is TRBV6-1, the J call TRBJ2-3, with 7 bases fitting TRBD2. Germline CDR1 is MNHNS and CDR2 is SASEGT. The CDR3 runs to 15 residues. V shed 1 base and J 5 bases; nucleotides not matched to a gene: 6. The CDR3 reads CASSEGGGDGDTQYF. In DNA form, the CDR3 reads TGTGCCAGCAGTGAAGGTGGGGGGGACGGAGATACGCAGTATTTT.

This clonotype has more than one count but fewer than ten. The chain employs TRBV4-1 and TRBJ1-6; the D is unclear. Trimming pared 5 bases from V and 10 bases from J, leaving 15 bases between. Per germline, CDR1 MGHRA and CDR2 YSYEKL. The CDR3 totals 14 residues. The CDR3 sequence is CASSSSSLRSPLHF. The CDR3 region has the DNA TGCGCCAGCAGCTCAAGCAGTCTCCGATCACCCCTCCACTTT.

This chain links TRBV24-1 with TRBJ1-5; 7 nucleotides align to TRBD1. This CDR3 is built from 16 residues. V shed 4 bases and J 3 bases; nucleotides not matched to a gene: 8. Germline loops: CDR1 KGHDR, CDR2 SFDVKD. The CDR3 nucleotides are TGTGCCACCAGTGACCGACAGGGAATGAACAATCAGCCCCAGCATTTT. This sequence encodes CATSDRQGMNNQPQHF.

This clonotype has a count of ten or more. The chain links TRBV7-9 to TRBJ2-2; D not certain. In germline, CDR1 is SEHNR, CDR2 FQNEAQ (reference sequence). V was cut by 5 bases and J by 7 bases, with 14 bases left in between. This CDR3 is built from 14 residues. The CDR3 region is CASSAPWVDGELFF. The CDR3 DNA follows: TGTGCCAGCAGCGCCCCCTGGGTTGACGGGGAGCTGTTTTTT.

This clonotype has a handful of counts. The rearrangement links TRBV25-1 to TRBJ1-6; no clear D gene. The CDR3 length is 14 residues. The germline V and J ends were trimmed by 7 bases and 0 bases, with 7 bases remaining between them. Germline CDR1 and CDR2: MGHDK and SYGVNS. The CDR3 DNA is TGTGCCAGCATGGGTAGCTCCTATAATTCACCCCTCCACTTT. Amino acid sequence: CASMGSSYNSPLHF.

This clonotype has a handful of counts. The chain links TRBV30 to TRBJ2-4; 8 nucleotides match TRBD1. Losses at the gene ends were 3 bases for V and 9 bases for J; bases not matched to a gene: 7. The CDR3 is made up of 13 amino acids. The V gene's germline CDR1 is GTSNPN and CDR2 SVGIG (reference sequence). DNA of the CDR3: TGTGCCTGGAGCTTGGGACAGGACGCCATTCAGTACTTC. Its protein product is CAWSLGQDAIQYF.

This clonotype was observed a few times. The CDR3 is CASSLGHKETQYF. CDR3 coding DNA: TGTGCCAGCAGCCTAGGACACAAAGAGACCCAGTACTTC. The rearrangement links TRBV28 to TRBJ2-5, with a weak D call TRBD1 (5 bases). CDR3 length: 13 amino acids. Germline V gene data show CDR1 as MDHEN and CDR2 as SYDVKM. V was trimmed by 6 bases and J by 3 bases, leaving 11 bases between them.

The chain carries TRBV7-2 and TRBJ2-3; 11 nucleotides match TRBD2. Germline CDR1 SGHTA, CDR2 FQGNSA. V gave up 5 bases and J gave up 0 bases; unmatched junction bases: 7. This CDR3 comprises 17 residues. The CDR3: CASSPLAGGASTDTQYF. Here the CDR3 DNA reads TGTGCCAGCAGCCCGCTAGCGGGGGGTGCTAGCACAGATACGCAGTATTTT. Full variable domain (outside the CDR3, taken from reference TRBV7-2 and TRBJ2-3): GAGVSQSPSNKVTEKGKDVELRCDPISGHTALYWYRQSLGQGLEFLIYFQGNSAPDKSGLPSDRFSAERTGGSVSTLTIQRTQQEDSAVYLCASSPLAGGASTDTQYFGPGTRLTVL.

This clonotype has more than one count but fewer than ten. For the CDR3, the DNA is TGTGCCAGCAGCAGCCTCCGACAGGCTAATGAAAAACTGTTTTTT. It is translated as CASSSLRQANEKLFF. V is TRBV21-1 and J is TRBJ1-4; the table's D gene call, TRBD1, was not cross checked with the DNA. TRBV21-1 is noted as a pseudogene. This CDR3 region has 15 residues.

The CDR3 sequence: CASSQEPEENIQYF. As DNA, the CDR3 is TGTGCCAGCAGCCAAGAACCTGAAGAAAACATTCAGTACTTC. The genes are TRBV4-2 and TRBJ2-4; no definite D call. Germline V CDR1 and CDR2: LGHNA, YNFKEQ. Trimming pared 0 bases from V and 5 bases from J, leaving 8 bases between. The CDR3 covers 14 residues.

This clonotype has ten or more counts. The rearrangement links TRBV12-3 or TRBV12-4 to TRBJ1-2; 8 bases line up with TRBD1. Losses at the gene ends were 3 bases for V and 7 bases for J; bases not matched to a gene: 4. There are 13 residues in the CDR3. CDR3 amino acids: CASSFDRGRGYTF. The CDR3 DNA reads TGTGCCAGCAGTTTCGACAGGGGTCGTGGCTACACCTTC.

This clonotype was counted a few times. The V and J genes are TRBV5-6 and TRBJ1-6, with D perhaps matching TRBD1 (5 bases). V lost 5 bases, J lost 9 bases, and 18 bases lay in between. Germline lookup yields CDR1 SGHDT and CDR2 YYEEEE. CDR3 length: 15 amino acids. In DNA form, the CDR3 reads TGTGCCAGCAGATCGGGGCGGGGTTTGGTTTCACCCCTCCACTTT. Protein product: CASRSGRGLVSPLHF.

This clonotype was found many times. The chain joins TRBV12-3 or TRBV12-4 to TRBJ1-2; the D gene is possibly TRBD1 (5 bases). Trimming shortened V by 7 bases and J by 3 bases, and 12 bases separated the two germline ends. The CDR3 totals 13 residues. CDR3: CASTSGAHYGYTF. The CDR3 DNA sequence: TGTGCCAGCACGAGTGGGGCACACTATGGCTACACCTTC.

This CDR3 is CASSPPTGGGALSYNEQFF. For the CDR3, the DNA is TGTGCCAGCTCACCACCGACTGGCGGGGGGGCCTTATCCTACAATGAGCAGTTCTTC. The chain recombines TRBV18 with TRBJ2-1; 9 positions agree with TRBD2. In germline, CDR1 is KGHSH, CDR2 LQKENI. The V and J ends lost 0 bases and 1 base, in that order; junction bases with no gene match: 10. The CDR3 sequence is 19 residues long. The variable domain in full, completed from reference TRBV18 and TRBJ2-1, reads NAGVMQNPRHLVRRRGQEARLRCSPMKGHSHVYWYRQLPEEGLKFMVYLQKENIIDESGMPKERFSAEFPKEGPSILRIQQVVRGDSAAYFCASSPPTGGGALSYNEQFFGPGTRLTVL.

There are a few counts of this clonotype. The chain recombines TRBV29-1 with TRBJ1-4; D is undetermined. The CDR3 extends over 11 amino acids. The germline gives CDR1 SQVTM, CDR2 ANQGSEA. The CDR3 DNA reads TGCAGTCTTCGCCATAATGAAAAACTGTTTTTT. Amino acid sequence: CSLRHNEKLFF.

This clonotype was observed many times. The chain has TRBV5-1 and TRBJ1-6; 11 bases line up with TRBD1. The CDR3 has 16 residues. The V gene end was trimmed by 4 bases and the J gene end by 4 bases; junction bases not matched to a gene: 4. Germline V gene sequence: CDR1 SGHRS, CDR2 YFSETQ. In DNA, the CDR3 is TGCGCCAGCAGCCGGACAGGGGGCGCGTATAATTCACCCCTCCACTTT. Its protein is CASSRTGGAYNSPLHF.